These 14 T cell receptor beta chains originate from one sample sequenced in a study of quantifying T cell responses using KT2 cells. About the study: RNA was reverse transcribed with TCR alpha and beta constant-region primers.

Each cDNA got a UMI-containing oligo ligated at its 3' end. An equimolar mix of RC1.1 and RC1.2 primed the beta chain across TRBC1 and TRBC2. TCRdb used MiXCR to reprocess the UMI-ligation and nested PCR reads, holding one entry per CDR3 protein. The sample carries 25,000 to 35,000 distinct CDR3 sequences, over 9% recorded once. Sequenced input: PBMCs spiked with cells of the T cell clone KT2. The receptor source for this set is a human donor.

This clonotype was seen only a few times. The chain combines TRBV5-1 with TRBJ2-3; 7 bases are a match to TRBD2. Germline CDR1 SGHRS, CDR2 YFSETQ. The CDR3 sequence is 14 residues long. V was clipped by 1 base and J by 4 bases; unmatched bases: 3. The CDR3 nucleotides are TGCGCCAGCAGCTTGTGGGGGGGACCAGATACGCAGTATTTT. Protein product: CASSLWGGPDTQYF.

The table lists this clonotype with many counts. The chain employs TRBV7-8 and TRBJ2-1; 7 nucleotides agree with TRBD1. CDR1 is SGHVS and CDR2 is FQNEAQ in the germline V gene. CDR3 length: 14 amino acids. The ends lost 5 bases at V and 5 bases at J; junction bases unmatched: 6. This chain's CDR3 is CASSPGTVDNEQFF. In DNA, the CDR3 is TGTGCCAGCAGCCCCGGGACAGTGGACAATGAGCAGTTCTTC.

This clonotype is medium-sized within its sample. The chain links TRBV19 to TRBJ2-3, with D unresolved. Per germline, CDR1 LNHDA and CDR2 SQIVND (reference sequence). V was cut by 5 bases and J by 0 bases, with 9 bases left in between. The CDR3 runs to 14 residues. The CDR3 here is CASSSHGSTDTQYF. CDR3 nucleotides: TGTGCCAGTAGTTCCCACGGGAGCACAGATACGCAGTATTTT. Combining the CDR3 with reference TRBV19 and TRBJ2-3 gives the whole variable domain DGGITQSPKYLFRKEGQNVTLSCEQNLNHDAMYWYRQDPGQGLRLIYYSQIVNDFQKGDIAEGYSVSREKKESFPLTVTSAQKNPTAFYLCASSSHGSTDTQYFGPGTRLTVL.

This clonotype was found a few times. The genes are TRBV10-3 and TRBJ2-3; D may be TRBD2 (5 bases). Per germline, CDR1 ENHRY and CDR2 SYGVKD. The CDR3 runs to 15 residues. V was cut by 0 bases and J by 3 bases, with 10 bases left in between. The CDR3 here is CAISESVGVTDTQYF. CDR3 nucleotides: TGTGCCATCAGTGAGTCGGTGGGAGTGACAGATACGCAGTATTTT.

There are a few counts of this clonotype. The V gene is TRBV4-1, the J gene TRBJ1-5; D perhaps matches TRBD1 (6 bases). The CDR3 is made up of 15 amino acids. Germline V CDR1 and CDR2: MGHRA, YSYEKL. Between the trimmed V and J ends, which lost 3 bases and 5 bases, there was a span of 14 bases. This chain's CDR3 is CASSQAGQYDQPQHF. CDR3 nucleotide sequence: TGCGCCAGCAGCCAGGCAGGACAGTACGATCAGCCCCAGCATTTT.

The chain carries TRBV23-1 and TRBJ2-7; a weak D match, TRBD2 (5 bases). TRBV23-1 is classed as an ORF, of uncertain function. The CDR3 sequence is 13 residues long. V was shortened by 8 bases and J by 2 bases, with 13 bases between the two germline ends. CDR3: CASPGLTAYEQYF. The CDR3 nucleotides are TGCGCCAGCCCCGGACTGACCGCCTACGAGCAGTACTTC.

This clonotype has a handful of counts. V and J are TRBV5-5 and TRBJ2-7; D might be TRBD1 or TRBD2, each matching 5 bases. V lost 3 bases to trimming and J lost 1 base, with 14 bases between them. Germline V gene data show CDR1 as SGHKS and CDR2 as YYEKEE (reference sequence). The CDR3 has 15 residues. The CDR3 DNA sequence: TGTGCCAGCAGCTATTTTCTGGGGGAATCCTACGAGCAGTACTTC. Encoded protein: CASSYFLGESYEQYF.

This clonotype was counted between two and nine times. V usage is TRBV4-2 and J usage is TRBJ2-2; TRBD1 matches at 8 bases. This CDR3 is 16 amino acids long. Trimming cost V 1 base and J 1 base; bases outside gene matches: 2. The germline V gene has CDR1 LGHNA and CDR2 YNFKEQ. The CDR3 region has the DNA TGTGCCAGCAGCCAAGTTGGACAGGGGAACACCGGGGAGCTGTTTTTT. The encoded protein is CASSQVGQGNTGELFF.

This clonotype has ten or more counts. The V gene is TRBV7-9, the J gene TRBJ1-5; the D gene is possibly TRBD1 (6 bases). Trimming removed 5 bases from V and 6 bases from J, with 8 bases in between. Germline CDR1 and CDR2: SEHNR and FQNEAQ (reference sequence). The length of the CDR3 is 12 residues. Here the CDR3 DNA reads TGTGCCAGCAGCCAACAGGGTCAGCCCCAGCATTTT. It is translated as CASSQQGQPQHF.

This clonotype was found many times. The chain joins TRBV2 to TRBJ2-6; 12 bases fit TRBD2. The CDR3 length is 18 residues. V shed 6 bases and J 2 bases; nucleotides not matched to a gene: 8. CDR1 SNHLY and CDR2 FYNNEI come from the germline V gene. The CDR3, as DNA: TGTGCCAGCAGCCCCCTGACTAGCGGGAGACCTGGGGCCAACGTCCTGACTTTC. Translating it yields CASSPLTSGRPGANVLTF.

This sequence joins TRBV7-9 and TRBJ1-1; TRBD1 matches at 8 bases. This CDR3 comprises 13 residues. Germline lookup yields CDR1 SEHNR and CDR2 FQNEAQ (reference sequence). The V segment lost 5 bases and the J segment 5 bases; nucleotides outside the gene matches: 4. The CDR3 region has the DNA TGTGCCAGCAGCCCGGACAGGGCTACTGAAGCTTTCTTT. This translates into CASSPDRATEAFF.

This clonotype occurred a few times. The V gene is TRBV20-1, the J gene TRBJ2-3; unclear D gene. V was pared by 3 bases and J by 0 bases, with 31 bases between. The CDR3 has 21 residues. Germline V gene lookup returns CDR1 DFQATT and CDR2 SNEGSKA (reference sequence). The CDR3 region is CSASPTSPLGTLSTSTDTQYF. The CDR3 DNA reads TGCAGTGCTAGCCCGACTTCGCCCCTCGGCACACTATCGACAAGCACAGATACGCAGTATTTT.

This clonotype was seen many times. The gene calls are TRBV20-1 and TRBJ2-1; 10 bases line up with TRBD2. CDR1 is DFQATT and CDR2 is SNEGSKA in the germline V gene (reference sequence). The junction had 13 bases not matched to a gene; V was cut back by 5 bases and J by 0 bases. The CDR3 has 18 residues. CDR3 region: CSAVYGAGGPSSYNEQFF. The CDR3 DNA is TGCAGTGCTGTGTATGGAGCGGGGGGGCCAAGCTCCTACAATGAGCAGTTCTTC.

This clonotype was counted between two and nine times. The chain recombines TRBV30 with TRBJ1-1; 9 nucleotides match TRBD1. CDR1 is GTSNPN and CDR2 is SVGIG in the germline V gene (reference sequence). V lost 4 bases and J lost 3; bases outside the gene matches: 3. The CDR3 loop spans 13 amino acids. The chain's CDR3 is CAWTRTGDTEAFF. The CDR3 DNA sequence: TGTGCCTGGACCCGGACAGGGGACACTGAAGCTTTCTTT.